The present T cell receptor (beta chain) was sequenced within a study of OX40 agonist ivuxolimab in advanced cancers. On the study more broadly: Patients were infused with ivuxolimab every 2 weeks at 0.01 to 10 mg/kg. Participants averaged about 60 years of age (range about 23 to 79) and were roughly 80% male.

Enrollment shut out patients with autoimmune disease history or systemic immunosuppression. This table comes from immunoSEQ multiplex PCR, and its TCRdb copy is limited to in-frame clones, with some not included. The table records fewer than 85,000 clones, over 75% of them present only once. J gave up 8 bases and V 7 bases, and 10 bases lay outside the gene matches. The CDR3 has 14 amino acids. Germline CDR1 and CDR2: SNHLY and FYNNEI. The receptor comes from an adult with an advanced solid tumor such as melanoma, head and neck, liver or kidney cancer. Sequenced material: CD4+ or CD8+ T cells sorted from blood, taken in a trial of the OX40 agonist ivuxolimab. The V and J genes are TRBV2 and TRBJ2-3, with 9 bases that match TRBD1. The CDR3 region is CASKSDRGKGTQYF. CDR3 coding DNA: TGTGCCAGCAAGTCGGACAGGGGAAAGGGTACGCAGTATTTT. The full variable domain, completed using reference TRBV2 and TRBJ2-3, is EPEVTQTPSHQVTQMGQEVILRCVPISNHLYFYWYRQILGQKVEFLVSFYNNEISEKSEIFDDQFSVERPDGSNFTLKIRSTKLEDSAMYFCASKSDRGKGTQYFGPGTRLTVL.